This T cell receptor (beta chain) was sequenced for a study of glioma-infiltrating T cells (dated by TCRdb to about 2016). Background for the entire study: The study sequenced TCR alpha- and beta-chain repertoires from glioma tissue, from non-neoplastic brain tissue and from matched peripheral blood mononuclear cells. Each tissue-infiltrating repertoire was compared with the same patient's peripheral blood repertoire to measure divergence between tissue and blood T-cell populations. Three low-grade glioma patients, about eight primary glioblastoma patients and three non-glioma patients contributing non-neoplastic brain tissue were included in the paired cohort.

What the study reported, not specific to this receptor: VJ-independent divergence between tissue and blood was lower than expected in non-neoplastic patients but higher than expected in all gliomas, particularly low-grade gliomas. Group comparisons rested on small numbers: three non-neoplastic, three low-grade glioma and 7 or 8 glioblastoma patients. Only a very small number of CDR3 sequences turned up in both tissue and blood, a result put down to high CDR3 diversity combined with limited sampling.

The iRepertoire nested amplicon-rescue multiplex PCR (arm-PCR) platform was used to amplify TCR alpha and beta CDR3 regions from RNA. One-step reverse transcription and amplification used roughly 90-400 ng of tissue mRNA or PBMC total RNA as input. Following bead purification, Illumina adapters were added through a secondary multiplex PCR, and the libraries were then gel-purified between 200 and 400 bp. Internal 6-nucleotide barcodes were carried by the libraries and were used for demultiplexing. Sequencing of libraries was performed on an Illumina MiSeq with 2x220 or 2x250 nucleotide paired-end reads. The authors processed their data as follows. FLASH 1.2.11 was used to merge paired reads, and BWA-MEM then aligned the reads to the GRCh37 human genome before TRA and TRB reads were extracted. V and J assignment used an IMGT-derived reference of cassette sequences and CDR3 motifs that included pseudogenes. Reads were translated in three frames, and productive CDR3s were defined as those with a C...FGXG motif and no stop codons. A clonotype was defined as a unique combination of a V-J cassette pair and a CDR3 amino acid sequence. Reads were filtered by Hamming distance, thresholded by each sample's sequence error rate in mapped regions. Starting from the raw public reads, TCRdb applied fastp trimming at Q25, assembled clones with MiXCR and retained in-frame beta chains. Rows matching on CDR3 protein sequence are summarized as one entry with the most common DNA and genes. TCRdb's processing, not the study's, gives the V and J calls here. Counted in this sample were 90,000 to 100,000 distinct CDR3 sequences; 35% to 45% of them appeared once. Roughly two fifths of the sample rests with the top ten.

There are many counts of this clonotype. Its target antigen remains unknown. The input lacks base qualities; no much larger clone sits a single base away. V lost 4 bases and J lost 2 bases, and the count of bases not matched to a germline gene is 6. Counted from cysteine to phenylalanine, this CDR3 has 14 amino acids. The sequence is cut down to CDR3 DNA, 42 bases in frame from base 1. CDR1 is given as SGHRS and CDR2 as YFSETQ, both from the germline V gene. The chain was built from TRBV5-1 and TRBJ2-7; 7 central nucleotides agree with TRBD1. The sequence was obtained from a human donor with low-grade glioma or glioblastoma, undergoing nonglioma brain surgery, or in good health (not recorded which). Material for sequencing was glioma tissue, nonneoplastic brain tissue, or PBMCs (not recorded which). The CDR3 protein is CASSLTTGTYEQYF. The DNA sequence reads TGCGCCAGCAGCCTTACGACAGGGACCTACGAGCAGTACTTC.